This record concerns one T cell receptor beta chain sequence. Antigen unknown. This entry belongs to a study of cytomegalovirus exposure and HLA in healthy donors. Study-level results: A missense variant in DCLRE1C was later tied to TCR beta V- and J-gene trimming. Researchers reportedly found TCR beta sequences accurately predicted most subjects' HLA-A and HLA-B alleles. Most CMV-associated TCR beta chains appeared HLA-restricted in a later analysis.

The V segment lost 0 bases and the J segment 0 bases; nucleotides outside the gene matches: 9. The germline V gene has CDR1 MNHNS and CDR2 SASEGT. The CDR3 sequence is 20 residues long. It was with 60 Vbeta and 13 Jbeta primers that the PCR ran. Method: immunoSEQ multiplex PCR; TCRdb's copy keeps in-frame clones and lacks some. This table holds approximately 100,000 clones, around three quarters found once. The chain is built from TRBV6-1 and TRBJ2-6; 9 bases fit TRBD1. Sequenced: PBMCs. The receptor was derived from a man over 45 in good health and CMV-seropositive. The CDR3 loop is CASSEASGTGYPSGANVLTF. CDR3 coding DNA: TGTGCCAGCAGTGAAGCTTCCGGGACAGGGTACCCCTCTGGGGCCAACGTCCTGACTTTC.